This entry describes one TCR beta chain. The germline V gene encodes CDR1 SGHKS and CDR2 YYEKEE (reference sequence). CDR3 length equals 15 residues. V lost 4 bases to trimming and J lost 7 bases; unmatched junction nucleotides: 13. The source of the sample is a study of T-cell reconstitution after alpha-beta-depleted transplantation in children. TCRbeta library preparation incorporated unique molecular identifiers. TCRdb used MiXCR to reprocess the PCR reads, holding one entry per CDR3 protein. Here the sample spans fewer than 400,000 distinct CDR3 sequences, about a fifth being singletons. This receptor was taken from a human donor who donated a stem cell graft to a child with acute myeloid leukemia. The genes are TRBV5-5 and TRBJ2-7; TRBD1 matches at 8 bases. The specimen comprised PBMCs from the stem cell graft donor, sampled from the stem cell graft. The CDR3 DNA is TGTGCCAGCAGCCCCGATGCGACAGGGGCTTGGGAGCAGTACTTC. Translating gives CASSPDATGAWEQYF.